This T cell receptor beta chain was sequenced in a study of blood T cell repertoires in COVID-19. Study context: Samples came from the United States, Italy and Spain, spanning acute and convalescent COVID-19. T cells, B-cell-depleted T cells, or PBMCs provided the cDNA or gDNA that served as material.

Germline V gives CDR1 SGDLS, CDR2 YYNGEE. The CDR3 is made up of 15 amino acids. The V segment lost 4 bases and the J segment 4 bases; nucleotides outside the gene matches: 8. In the original workflow: Cell counts per sample came from amplifying reference gene primers. Only in-frame clones appear in the TCRdb table, and some are missing; sequencing was by immunoSEQ multiplex PCR. V and J calls and clone size follow that table, whereas D and trimming were derived from the DNA. The data show about 220,000 clones, with under 90% seen just once and about 5.1% held by the top ten. The sample consisted of peripheral blood. The chain couples TRBV9 to TRBJ1-2; TRBD1 aligns across 9 bases. This clonotype was sampled from a woman in her sixties who had recovered from COVID-19. The CDR3 spells CASSTTGQGTYGYTF. The CDR3 region has the DNA TGTGCCAGCAGCACAACGGGACAGGGTACCTATGGCTACACCTTC.